This T cell receptor (beta chain) comes out of a study of blood T cell repertoires in COVID-19. Recruited during active infection, patients (from Seattle) were subsequently followed longitudinally. In the study's own analysis: Estimation of nucleated cell counts was performed using reference gene primer amplification. Profiled with immunoSEQ multiplex PCR; TCRdb holds only in-frame clones, not every one. For V, J and clone size, that table is used; D and trimming come from the DNA. The sample holds a few hundred thousand clones, about 83% seen once. The CDR3 loop spans 15 amino acids. V lost 0 bases and J 8 bases, leaving 11 bases between the germline ends. The germline V gene has CDR1 MNHNY and CDR2 SVGAGI (reference sequence).

This receptor was identified in a woman under 40 with COVID-19, enrolled during active disease. The specimen sequenced was peripheral blood. The chain recombines TRBV6-6 with TRBJ1-6; tentatively, D is TRBD1 (5 bases). CDR3 sequence (DNA): TGTGCCAGCAGTTACTCGCCAGGGTCTGATTCACCCCTCCACTTT. Protein: CASSYSPGSDSPLHF.